These 20 T cell receptor beta chains were all obtained from the same sample, sequenced in a study of T cell responses to AZD1222 COVID-19 vaccine. The assay was immunoSEQ multiplex PCR, and TCRdb's table has in-frame clones only and misses some. Of under 45,000 clones listed, roughly 84% are singletons. The material was peripheral blood, obtained 28 days after the second AZD1222 dose. The receptors shown here come from an adult who received the AZD1222 COVID-19 vaccine.

The V and J genes are TRBV11-2 and TRBJ2-7, with D possibly matching TRBD1 (6 bases). The CDR3 contains 15 residues. Per germline, CDR1 SGHAT and CDR2 FQNNGV. Trimming left V 6 bases short and J 0 bases short, with 15 bases between. This CDR3 reads CASRSSGVGSYEQYF. As DNA, the CDR3 is TGTGCCAGCAGGTCATCAGGGGTCGGCTCCTACGAGCAGTACTTC. Looking up the rest from reference TRBV11-2 and TRBJ2-7 gives the full variable domain: EAGVAQSPRYKIIEKRQSVAFWCNPISGHATLYWYQQILGQGPKLLIQFQNNGVVDDSQLPKDRFSAERLKGVDSTLKIQPAKLEDSAVYLCASRSSGVGSYEQYFGPGTRLTVT.

This clone was seen once. The rearrangement uses TRBV6-4 and TRBJ1-5; 7 bases line up with TRBD1. The J segment lost 3 bases and the V segment lost 3 bases, leaving 11 bases of the junction unmatched. CDR3 length: 17 amino acids. Per germline, CDR1 MRHNA and CDR2 SNTAGT. The CDR3 bases are TGTGCCAGCAGTGATTGGACAGGATCAAGAAACAATCAGCCCCAGCATTTT. Translation: CASSDWTGSRNNQPQHF.

This clone was counted once. The V and J genes are TRBV9 and TRBJ2-2; 8 positions match TRBD1. V lost 5 bases to trimming and J lost 9 bases; unmatched junction nucleotides: 15. The CDR3 totals 16 residues. The germline gives CDR1 SGDLS, CDR2 YYNGEE. CDR3: CASRRDGTGSFRELFF. Here the CDR3 DNA reads TGTGCCAGCAGAAGAGATGGGACAGGTTCCTTCCGGGAGCTGTTTTTT.

In DNA form, the CDR3 reads TGTGCCAGCAGTGAAAGGGGTCGGGAGACCCAGTACTTC. Amino acids: CASSERGRETQYF. The V and J genes are TRBV6-1 and TRBJ2-5; D might be TRBD1 (5 bases). V gave up 2 bases and J gave up 5 bases, with 9 bases separating them. CDR1 and CDR2 (germline): MNHNS, SASEGT. The CDR3 consists of 13 residues.

The J gene is TRBJ1-3, the V gene TRBV5-1; D possibly corresponds to TRBD1 (5 bases). The CDR3 is 14 amino acids. In germline, CDR1 is SGHRS, CDR2 YFSETQ. The V end was cut by 3 bases, the J end by 4 bases, with 11 bases between. The CDR3 loop reads CASSSGGVGNTIYF. CDR3 nucleotides: TGCGCCAGCAGCTCCGGGGGAGTAGGAAACACCATATATTTT.

V and J are TRBV5-1 and TRBJ1-2; D might be TRBD1 (5 bases). The V gene's germline CDR1 is SGHRS and CDR2 YFSETQ. Trimming pared 0 bases from V and 5 bases from J, leaving 8 bases between. CDR3 length: 13 amino acids. The CDR3, as DNA: TGCGCCAGCAGCTTGGACAGGAGTTATGGCTACACCTTC. Protein sequence: CASSLDRSYGYTF.

DNA of the CDR3: TGTGCCAGTATCCTAGCGGGAGGTTTTTACAATGAGCAGTTCTTC. It is translated as CASILAGGFYNEQFF. The chain carries TRBV6-5 and TRBJ2-1, with TRBD2 matching 11 bases. The CDR3 extends over 15 amino acids. Per the germline V gene, CDR1 is MNHEY and CDR2 is SVGAGI. With V trimmed by 9 bases and J by 4 bases, 8 bases remained unmatched.

About this clone: At one end the junction does not follow the germline gene, possibly because of a read error. The chain combines TRBV7-7 with TRBJ2-7; the D gene is possibly TRBD2 (6 bases). Per the germline V gene, CDR1 is SSHAT and CDR2 is FNYEAQ (reference sequence). This CDR3 has 14 amino acids. The DNA for the CDR3 is TGTGCTAGCAGCTTGTCGGAGGGGACGGACGAGCAGTACTTC. The encoded protein is CASSLSEGTDEQYF.

The chain is built from TRBV2 and TRBJ2-3; tentatively, D is TRBD1 or TRBD2 (5 bases each). Germline V gene sequence: CDR1 SNHLY, CDR2 FYNNEI. Trimming removed 6 bases at V and 0 bases at J, with 7 bases between. The CDR3 totals 13 residues. This CDR3 is CASSRDSTDTQYF. The DNA of the CDR3 is TGTGCCAGCAGCCGGGACAGCACAGATACGCAGTATTTT.

The gene calls are TRBV6-5 and TRBJ1-1; the D gene is possibly TRBD1 (6 bases). Germline lookup yields CDR1 MNHEY and CDR2 SVGAGI. CDR3 length equals 11 residues. V lost 7 bases to trimming and J lost 4 bases, with 7 bases between them. DNA of the CDR3: TGTGCCAGCATAGGGGGCACTGAAGCTTTCTTT. Amino acids: CASIGGTEAFF.

This clone came up a few times. The chain is built from TRBV6-5 and TRBJ2-7; TRBD2 agrees at 10 bases. Per germline, CDR1 MNHEY and CDR2 SVGAGI. This CDR3 comprises 14 residues. J was trimmed by 2 bases and V by 5 bases; bases with no gene match: 3. CDR3 in DNA: TGTGCCAGCAGTCTAGCGGGGGACCCCTACGAGCAGTACTTC. Encoded protein: CASSLAGDPYEQYF.

V and J are TRBV28 and TRBJ1-5; D uncertain. The CDR3 totals 15 residues. The ends were cut back, 3 bases at V and 2 bases at J, with 11 bases in the middle. Per the germline V gene, CDR1 is MDHEN and CDR2 is SYDVKM. CDR3 nucleotides: TGTGCCAGCAGTTTTTCGGGGTCGGGCAATCAGCCCCAGCATTTT. Amino acids: CASSFSGSGNQPQHF.

V and J are TRBV5-1 and TRBJ1-1; 8 positions agree with TRBD1. With V trimmed by 6 bases and J by 0 bases, 10 bases remained unmatched. Germline CDR1 reads SGHRS; CDR2 reads YFSETQ. CDR3 size: 16 residues. CDR3 protein: CASTRGTGRMNTEAFF. CDR3 in DNA: TGCGCCAGCACCCGGGGGACAGGCCGGATGAACACTGAAGCTTTCTTT.

A single count supports this clone. The rearrangement links TRBV19 to TRBJ2-2, with 7 bases identical to TRBD2. V lost 7 bases, J lost 4 bases, and 3 bases stayed unmatched. This CDR3 contains 13 residues. Per germline, CDR1 LNHDA and CDR2 SQIVND (reference sequence). The CDR3 nucleotides read TGTGCCAGTAAGGCTAGCGGCACCGGGGAGCTGTTTTTT. Residues: CASKASGTGELFF.

The chain links TRBV7-9 to TRBJ1-6; D is possibly TRBD1 (5 bases). Germline V CDR1 and CDR2: SEHNR, FQNEAQ (reference sequence). This CDR3 contains 15 residues. Trimming shortened V by 5 bases and J by 8 bases, and 16 bases separated the two germline ends. The CDR3 loop is CASSLGHGMDSPLHF. CDR3 bases: TGTGCCAGCAGCCTCGGACACGGGATGGATTCACCCCTCCACTTT.

This clone was recorded only once. The chain links TRBV7-6 to TRBJ2-6; D may be TRBD2 (6 bases). This CDR3 spans 17 amino acids. The V end was cut by 5 bases, the J end by 0 bases, with 14 bases between. Germline V gene sequence: CDR1 SGHVS, CDR2 FNYEAQ. This CDR3 is CASSTLRGISGANVLTF. For the CDR3, the DNA is TGTGCCAGCAGCACCCTTCGGGGGATCTCTGGGGCCAACGTCCTGACTTTC.

The chain recombines TRBV12-3 or TRBV12-4 with TRBJ1-1; possibly TRBD1 for D (5 bases). V lost 2 bases and J lost 11, with 15 bases in between. CDR3 length: 13 residues. CDR3 DNA sequence: TGTGCCAGCAGTTTAAGGGGAGGAGGGTGGGCTTTCTTT. This sequence encodes CASSLRGGGWAFF.

The rearrangement uses TRBV3-1 (or the pseudogene TRBV3-2) and TRBJ2-2; tentatively, D is TRBD1 or TRBD2 (5 bases each). V was cut by 4 bases and J by 2 bases, with 14 bases left in between. The CDR3 is 16 amino acids. The germline CDR1 and CDR2 sequences are LGHDT and YNNKEL (reference sequence). The CDR3 region is CASSPRGTPNTGELFF. The DNA of the CDR3 is TGTGCCAGCAGCCCTCGAGGGACCCCCAACACCGGGGAGCTGTTTTTT.

The rearrangement joins TRBV5-5 to TRBJ1-1; 7 nucleotides match TRBD1. Germline CDR1 SGHKS, CDR2 YYEKEE (reference sequence). Trimming cost V 4 bases and J 7 bases; bases outside gene matches: 7. CDR3 size: 13 residues. This CDR3 is CASSLTGFYEAFF. DNA of the CDR3: TGTGCCAGCAGCCTGACAGGGTTCTATGAAGCTTTCTTT.

This chain links TRBV5-6 with TRBJ1-2, with a possible D match to TRBD1 (5 bases). Germline lookup yields CDR1 SGHDT and CDR2 YYEEEE. The germline V and J ends were trimmed by 5 bases and 2 bases, with 28 bases remaining between them. The CDR3 loop spans 19 amino acids. For the CDR3, the DNA is TGTGCCAGCAGTCGGCCAACCGGGACCACAGTTCCACGAAACTATGGCTACACCTTC. It translates to CASSRPTGTTVPRNYGYTF.